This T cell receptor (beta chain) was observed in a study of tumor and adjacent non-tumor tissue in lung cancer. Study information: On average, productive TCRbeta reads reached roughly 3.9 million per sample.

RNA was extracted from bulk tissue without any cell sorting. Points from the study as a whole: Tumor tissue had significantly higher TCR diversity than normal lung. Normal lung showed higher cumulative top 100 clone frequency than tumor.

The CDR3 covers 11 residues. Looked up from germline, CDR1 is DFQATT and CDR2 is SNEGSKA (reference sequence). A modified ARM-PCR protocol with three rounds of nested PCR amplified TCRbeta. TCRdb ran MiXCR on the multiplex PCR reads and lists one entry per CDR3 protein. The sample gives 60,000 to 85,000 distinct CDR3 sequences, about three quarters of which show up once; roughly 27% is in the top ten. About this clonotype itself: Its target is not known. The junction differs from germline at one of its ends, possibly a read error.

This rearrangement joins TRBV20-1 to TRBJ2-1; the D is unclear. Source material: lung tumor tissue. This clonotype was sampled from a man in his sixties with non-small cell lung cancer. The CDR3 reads CSVRYGYVQFF. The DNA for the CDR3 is TGCAGTGTTAGATATGGGTACGTACAGTTCTTC.